These 16 T cell receptor beta chains share one sample of origin, sequenced in a study of T cell changes during pregnancy in multiple sclerosis. Using immunoSEQ multiplex PCR, the repertoire was profiled, and TCRdb retains in-frame clones only, with some absent. The sample yields approximately 70,000 clones, 75% to 95% seen once. Sequences were derived from peripheral blood, sampled in the third trimester of pregnancy. All receptors derive from a female donor in good health, enrolled as a control in a pregnancy study.

This rearrangement joins TRBV19 to TRBJ2-2, with 11 bases identical to TRBD2. V lost 7 bases to trimming and J lost 2 bases; unmatched junction nucleotides: 6. This CDR3 is built from 16 residues. Germline values: CDR1 LNHDA, CDR2 SQIVND (reference sequence). CDR3 sequence reads: CASTGGTSGNTGELFF. The CDR3 region has the DNA TGTGCCAGTACCGGTGGGACTAGCGGTAACACCGGGGAGCTGTTTTTT.

The V and J genes are TRBV4-1 and TRBJ2-7, with D possibly TRBD2 on 6 matching bases. The CDR3 consists of 15 residues. The germline V gene encodes CDR1 MGHRA and CDR2 YSYEKL. The V gene lost 2 bases and the J gene lost 1 base, with 12 bases spanning the gap. CDR3: CASSQRASDSYEQYF. The CDR3 nucleotides read TGCGCCAGCAGCCAACGGGCTAGCGATTCCTACGAGCAGTACTTC.

The chain employs TRBV11-2 and TRBJ1-1; D is unclear. V shed 5 bases and J shed 4 bases, with 5 bases lying between them. This CDR3 comprises 11 residues. Germline values: CDR1 SGHAT, CDR2 FQNNGV. The CDR3 bases are TGTGCCAGCAGCCTAAGCACTGAAGCTTTCTTT. Its protein is CASSLSTEAFF.

The chain couples TRBV28 to TRBJ1-1; the D is unclear. The germline V gene has CDR1 MDHEN and CDR2 SYDVKM. V lost 7 bases, J lost 6 bases, and 21 bases lay in between. This CDR3 is 15 amino acids long. CDR3 sequence (DNA): TGTGCCAGCACTCCAGGAGGGAGCTTCAGCGCTGAAGCTTTCTTT. It encodes CASTPGGSFSAEAFF.

The chain carries TRBV11-2 and TRBJ1-2; 9 positions agree with TRBD1. With 5 bases clipped from V and 4 bases from J, the junction kept 11 bases outside the gene matches. Germline V gene sequence: CDR1 SGHAT, CDR2 FQNNGV. CDR3 size: 16 residues. The CDR3 spells CASSPRQGESVYGYTF. The CDR3 DNA reads as TGTGCCAGCAGCCCCCGACAGGGGGAGAGTGTCTATGGCTACACCTTC. Supplemented by reference TRBV11-2 and TRBJ1-2, the full variable domain reads EAGVAQSPRYKIIEKRQSVAFWCNPISGHATLYWYQQILGQGPKLLIQFQNNGVVDDSQLPKDRFSAERLKGVDSTLKIQPAKLEDSAVYLCASSPRQGESVYGYTFGSGTRLTVV.

The rearrangement links TRBV18 to TRBJ1-2, with a possible D match to TRBD1 (5 bases). This CDR3 has 15 residues. The V gene lost 3 bases and the J gene lost 8 bases, with 19 bases spanning the gap. Per germline, CDR1 KGHSH and CDR2 LQKENI. This chain's CDR3 is CASSPTVGGAEGYTF. CDR3 DNA sequence: TGTGCCAGCTCACCTACCGTTGGAGGGGCGGAGGGCTACACCTTC.

The rearrangement joins TRBV19 to TRBJ2-6; D is unclear. Per the germline V gene, CDR1 is LNHDA and CDR2 is SQIVND (reference sequence). V lost 7 bases and J lost 1, with 8 bases in between. This CDR3 spans 14 amino acids. CDR3 coding DNA: TGTGCCAGTACCACCAGTTCTGGGGCCAACGTCCTGACTTTC. Translating gives CASTTSSGANVLTF.

The chain carries TRBV4-1 and TRBJ1-1; 12 bases are shared with TRBD1. Germline-derived CDR1 and CDR2 are MGHRA and YSYEKL. The CDR3 is 18 residues long. V dropped 3 bases and J dropped 0; count of bases not matched to a gene: 8. The CDR3 sequence is CASSHRTGTGGLNTEAFF. CDR3 sequence (DNA): TGCGCCAGCAGCCATCGAACCGGGACAGGGGGCTTGAACACTGAAGCTTTCTTT.

The CDR3 DNA reads TGTGCCATCAGTGAAACCCGGGACAGAGGCTATGGCTACACCTTC. It codes for CAISETRDRGYGYTF. The chain combines TRBV10-3 with TRBJ1-2; the match to TRBD1 covers 7 bases. V dropped 3 bases and J dropped 4; count of bases not matched to a gene: 8. The germline V gene has CDR1 ENHRY and CDR2 SYGVKD. The CDR3 has 15 amino acids.

The chain is built from TRBV18 and TRBJ2-4, with TRBD1 identical over 7 bases. Looked up from germline, CDR1 is KGHSH and CDR2 is LQKENI. This CDR3 is 18 amino acids long. V lost 4 bases to trimming and J lost 8 bases; unmatched junction nucleotides: 20. The CDR3 bases are TGTGCCAGCTCACACTTACAAGGGACAGTTGGTATGGGGGACATTCAGTACTTC. It codes for CASSHLQGTVGMGDIQYF.

The chain has TRBV11-2 and TRBJ1-2; D remains ambiguous. Trimming shortened V by 5 bases and J by 3 bases, and 19 bases separated the two germline ends. Germline values: CDR1 SGHAT, CDR2 FQNNGV. CDR3 length equals 16 residues. The CDR3, as DNA: TGTGCCAGCAGCGCGGGCGTATGGAACGGGGACTATGGCTACACCTTC. Translation: CASSAGVWNGDYGYTF.

The chain employs TRBV19 and TRBJ1-2; weak D call: TRBD1 (6 bases). With 1 base removed from V and 4 bases from J, the gap between germline ends came to 13 bases. This CDR3 spans 15 amino acids. In germline, CDR1 is LNHDA, CDR2 SQIVND (reference sequence). The CDR3 loop is CASSIVSGVLYGYTF. The CDR3 coding sequence is TGTGCCAGTAGTATAGTGTCAGGGGTACTCTATGGCTACACCTTC.

V usage is TRBV6-1 and J usage is TRBJ1-5; the match to TRBD1 covers 7 bases. This CDR3 is built from 19 residues. With V trimmed by 3 bases and J by 0 bases, 14 bases remained unmatched. Germline V gives CDR1 MNHNS, CDR2 SASEGT. The CDR3 coding sequence is TGTGCCAGCAGTGAGCGGCGATGGGGACAGAAGACTAGCAATCAGCCCCAGCATTTT. Its protein product is CASSERRWGQKTSNQPQHF.

The sample holds one count of this clone. J is TRBJ1-1 and V is TRBV6-1, with TRBD1 matching 7 bases. This CDR3 contains 14 residues. V lost 1 base, J lost 6 bases, and 5 bases stayed unmatched. Germline-derived CDR1 and CDR2 are MNHNS and SASEGT. The CDR3 sequence is CASSEDRGRPEAFF. CDR3 sequence (DNA): TGTGCCAGCAGTGAAGACAGGGGACGGCCTGAAGCTTTCTTT.

This clone appeared a single time. V and J are TRBV7-2 and TRBJ1-5, with 10 bases fitting TRBD1. This CDR3 is 17 amino acids long. Trimming at V came to 5 bases and at J to 1 base, leaving 8 bases not matched to a gene. In germline, CDR1 is SGHTA, CDR2 FQGNSA. The CDR3, as DNA: TGTGCCAGCAGCCCGAGGGACAGGGGAAGAAGCAATCAGCCCCAGCATTTT. Translating gives CASSPRDRGRSNQPQHF.

V gene TRBV6-5 combines with J gene TRBJ1-1; 8 nucleotides agree with TRBD1. The CDR3 runs to 14 residues. V was pared by 7 bases and J by 9 bases, with 13 bases of the junction left unmatched. CDR1 MNHEY and CDR2 SVGAGI come from the germline V gene. The DNA for the CDR3 is TGTGCCAGCATCGACAGGGGTACTTCGTCGAAAGCTTTCTTT. It yields the protein CASIDRGTSSKAFF.